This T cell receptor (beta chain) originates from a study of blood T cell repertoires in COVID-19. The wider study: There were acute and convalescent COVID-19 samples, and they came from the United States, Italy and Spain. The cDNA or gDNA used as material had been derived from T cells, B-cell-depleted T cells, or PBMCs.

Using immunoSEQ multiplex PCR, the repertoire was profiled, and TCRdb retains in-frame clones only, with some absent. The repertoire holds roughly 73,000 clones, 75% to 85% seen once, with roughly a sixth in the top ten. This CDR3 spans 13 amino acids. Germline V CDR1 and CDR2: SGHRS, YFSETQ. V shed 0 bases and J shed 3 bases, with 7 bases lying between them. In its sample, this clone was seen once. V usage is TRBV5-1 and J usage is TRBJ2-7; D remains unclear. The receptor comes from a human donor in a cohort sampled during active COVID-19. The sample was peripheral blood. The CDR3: CASSLAGLYEQYF. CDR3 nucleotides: TGCGCCAGCAGCTTGGCGGGTCTCTACGAGCAGTACTTC.